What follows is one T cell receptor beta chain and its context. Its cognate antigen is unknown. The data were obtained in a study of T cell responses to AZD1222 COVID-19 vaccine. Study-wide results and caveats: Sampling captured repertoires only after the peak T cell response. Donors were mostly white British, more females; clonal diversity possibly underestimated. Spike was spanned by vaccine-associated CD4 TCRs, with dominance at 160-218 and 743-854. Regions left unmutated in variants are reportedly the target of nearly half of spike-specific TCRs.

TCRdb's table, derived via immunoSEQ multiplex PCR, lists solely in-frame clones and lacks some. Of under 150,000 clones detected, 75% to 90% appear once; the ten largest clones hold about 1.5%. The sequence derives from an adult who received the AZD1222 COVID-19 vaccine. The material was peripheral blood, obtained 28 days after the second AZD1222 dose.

CDR3 protein: CATSDPTSGGDTQYF. The CDR3 nucleotides read TGTGCCACCAGTGATCCGACTAGCGGGGGGGATACGCAGTATTTT. The chain couples TRBV24-1 to TRBJ2-3; 13 nucleotides line up with TRBD2. In germline, CDR1 is KGHDR, CDR2 SFDVKD. Trimming at V came to 3 bases and at J to 6 bases, leaving 2 bases not matched to a gene. This CDR3 has 15 amino acids.